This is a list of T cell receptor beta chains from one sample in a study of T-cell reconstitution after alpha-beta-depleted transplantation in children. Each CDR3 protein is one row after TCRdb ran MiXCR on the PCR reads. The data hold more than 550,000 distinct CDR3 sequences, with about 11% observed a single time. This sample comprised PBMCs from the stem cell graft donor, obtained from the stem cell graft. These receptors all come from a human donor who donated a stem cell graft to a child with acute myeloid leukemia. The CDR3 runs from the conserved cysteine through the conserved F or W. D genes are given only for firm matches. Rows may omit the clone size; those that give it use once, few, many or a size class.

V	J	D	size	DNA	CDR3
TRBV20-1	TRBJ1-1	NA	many	TGCAGTGCTAGATCAGGAGTGAACACTGAAGCTTTCTTT	CSARSGVNTEAFF
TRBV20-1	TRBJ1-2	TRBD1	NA	TGCAGTGCGAACAGGGGCCTCTATGGCTACACCTTC	CSANRGLYGYTF
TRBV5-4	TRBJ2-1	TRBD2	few	TGTGCCAGCAGCCCTATGGGACTAGCGGGGTCCAATGAGCAGTTCTTC	CASSPMGLAGSNEQFF
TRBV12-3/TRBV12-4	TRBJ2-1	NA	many	TGTGCCAGCAGTTTCGGCCAGCCCCTCAATGAGCAGTTCTTC	CASSFGQPLNEQFF
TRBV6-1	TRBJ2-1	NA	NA	TGTGCCAGCAGTGAAAGGGCAGTAGGGTACAATGAGCAGTTCTTC	CASSERAVGYNEQFF
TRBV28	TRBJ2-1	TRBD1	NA	TGTGCCACGAGGGACAGGGGGCTAAATGAGCAGTTCTTC	CATRDRGLNEQFF
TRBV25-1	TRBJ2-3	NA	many	TGTGCCAGCGCAGACAGCGGAACTAGCACAGATACGCAGTATTTT	CASADSGTSTDTQYF
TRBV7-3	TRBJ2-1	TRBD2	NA	TGTGCCAGCAGCTTAACGAGGACTAGCGGAGACAATGAGCAGTTCTTC	CASSLTRTSGDNEQFF
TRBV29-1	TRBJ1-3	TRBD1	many	TGCAGCATCGGACAGGGCCCCTCTGGAAACACCATATATTTT	CSIGQGPSGNTIYF
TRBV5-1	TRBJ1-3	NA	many	TGCGCCAGCAGCTTGGCAGGGATGGTAGGAAACACCATATATTTT	CASSLAGMVGNTIYF
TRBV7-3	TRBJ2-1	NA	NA	TGTGCCAGCAGCTCCCCGAAGGGGGAGTTAGATGAGCAGTTCTTC	CASSSPKGELDEQFF
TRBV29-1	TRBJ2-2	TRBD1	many	TGCAGCGTCGCACGACAGGGGCACACCGGGGAGCTGTTTTTT	CSVARQGHTGELFF
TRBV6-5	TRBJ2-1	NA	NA	TGTGCCAGCAGTTACAAGGGACCTCAATACAATGAGCAGTTCTTC	CASSYKGPQYNEQFF
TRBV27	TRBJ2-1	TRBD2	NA	TGTGCCTGCAGTTTAGGGGGACTAGGGCACAATGAGCAGTTCTTC	CACSLGGLGHNEQFF
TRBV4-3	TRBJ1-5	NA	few	TGCGCCAGCAGCCACACCTGGGAGGGGAGACAGCCCCAGCATTTT	CASSHTWEGRQPQHF
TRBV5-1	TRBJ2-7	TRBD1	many	TGCGCCAGCGGCCGCGGACAGGGCTACGAGCAGTACTTC	CASGRGQGYEQYF
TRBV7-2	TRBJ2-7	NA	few	TGTGCCAGCAGCCGCGACGGGGCCTACGAGCAGTACTTC	CASSRDGAYEQYF
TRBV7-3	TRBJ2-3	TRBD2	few	TGTGCCAGCAGCCCAGTAGCGGGAGGCCTCACAGATACGCAGTATTTT	CASSPVAGGLTDTQYF
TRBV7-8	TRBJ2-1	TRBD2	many	TGTGCCAGCAGCGTCGGGACTAGCGGGCCCTACAATGAGCAGTTCTTC	CASSVGTSGPYNEQFF
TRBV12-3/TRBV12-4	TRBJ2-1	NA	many	TGTGCCAGCAGTTTGGTGGGGGGTGGCAAAAATGAGCAGTTCTTC	CASSLVGGGKNEQFF
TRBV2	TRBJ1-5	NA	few	TGTGCCAGCCCTTTACGGGGGGCTCCCCTCAATCAGCCCCAGCATTTT	CASPLRGAPLNQPQHF
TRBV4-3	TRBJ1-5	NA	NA	TGCGCCAGCAGCATAGGCTATGGGGGAGAGGGGAATCAGCCCCAGCATTTT	CASSIGYGGEGNQPQHF
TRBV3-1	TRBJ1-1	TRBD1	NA	TGTGCCAGCAGCCAAACAGGGGGTTGGGCTTTCTTT	CASSQTGGWAFF
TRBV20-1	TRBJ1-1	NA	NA	TGCAGTGCTGGGGGGAGGGACACTGAAGCTTTCTTT	CSAGGRDTEAFF
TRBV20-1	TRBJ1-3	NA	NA	TGCAGTGCGACCTTGAATGAGGTCTCTGGAAACACCATATATTTT	CSATLNEVSGNTIYF
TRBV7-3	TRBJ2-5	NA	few	TGTGCCAGCAGCTCCGCCGGATCGGGGGTAGGAGAGACCCAGTACTTC	CASSSAGSGVGETQYF
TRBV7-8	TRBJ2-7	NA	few	TGTGCCAGCAGTTTAGGCCCCGCGGGAAAACCTTACGAGCAGTACTTC	CASSLGPAGKPYEQYF
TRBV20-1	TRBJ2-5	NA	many	TGCAGTTCCACCGGAGGGCAAGAGACCCAGTACTTC	CSSTGGQETQYF
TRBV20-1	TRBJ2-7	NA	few	TGCAGTGCTAGTTGGCTAGCTTACGAGCAGTACTTC	CSASWLAYEQYF
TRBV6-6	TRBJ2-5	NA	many	TGTGCCAGCAGTTACGTGGAGACCCAGTACTTC	CASSYVETQYF
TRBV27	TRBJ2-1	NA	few	TGTGCCAGCAGTTTTTCCACCCCAAACAATGAGCAGTTCTTC	CASSFSTPNNEQFF
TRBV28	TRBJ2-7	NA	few	TGTGCCAGCAGTGTAGACAGGTTAGAGCAGTACTTC	CASSVDRLEQYF
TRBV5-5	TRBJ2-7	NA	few	TGTGCCAGCAGCTTGGTGCGGGACAGCGAGCAGTACTTC	CASSLVRDSEQYF
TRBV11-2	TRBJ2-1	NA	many	TGTGCCAGCAGCCCTCGCCTAGCTCATACAGGAGGTGAGCAGTTCTTC	CASSPRLAHTGGEQFF
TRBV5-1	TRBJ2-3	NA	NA	TGCGCCACCCCGCTGGACACCTACACAGATACGCAGTATTTT	CATPLDTYTDTQYF
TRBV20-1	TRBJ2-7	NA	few	TGCAGTCCCGCTTCGGGGGTCTACGAGCAGTACTTC	CSPASGVYEQYF
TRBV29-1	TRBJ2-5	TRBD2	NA	TGCAGCGTTGATTCAGGCGGGAGAGAGACCCAGTACTTC	CSVDSGGRETQYF
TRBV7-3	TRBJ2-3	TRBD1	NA	TGTGCCAGCAGCTTATCTCCGGCCACAGGGGACCTTATTAGCACAGATACGCAGTATTTT	CASSLSPATGDLISTDTQYF
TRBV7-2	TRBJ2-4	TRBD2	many	TGTGCCAGCAGCCTTAGCGGGAGGGGGGCCAAAAACATTCAGTACTTC	CASSLSGRGAKNIQYF
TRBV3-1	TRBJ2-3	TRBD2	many	TGTGCCAGCAGCCAAGCACTAGCGAGAACCTCAGATACGCAGTATTTT	CASSQALARTSDTQYF
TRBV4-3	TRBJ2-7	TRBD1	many	TGCGCCAGCAGCCAATCCCTCAGAGGGACAGATCTCTCCTACGAGCAGTACTTC	CASSQSLRGTDLSYEQYF
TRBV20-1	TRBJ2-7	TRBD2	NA	TGCAGTGCTAGGAGTACCGTCAGGGACTACTCCTACGAGCAGTACTTC	CSARSTVRDYSYEQYF
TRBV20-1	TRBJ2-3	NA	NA	TGCAGTGCTAGACTTAGCGGATTTAGCACAGATACGCAGTATTTT	CSARLSGFSTDTQYF
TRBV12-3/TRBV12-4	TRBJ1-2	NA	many	TGTGCCACCAACCGGCAGGGGCCCAGTGGCTACACCTTC	CATNRQGPSGYTF
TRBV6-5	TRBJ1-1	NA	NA	TGTGCCAGCAGTTTGACAGGCATCGAAGCTTTCTTT	CASSLTGIEAFF